The 5 T cell receptor beta chains below all came from one sample that was sequenced in a study of shared clonotypes between healthy human individuals. TCRdb keeps only in-frame clones here, not all; method: immunoSEQ multiplex PCR. Among over 2 million clones listed, 90% to 95% were seen once. Sequencing used naive CD4+ T cells sorted from blood. Described subset: CD45RA+ positively selected. These receptors originate from a man between 18 and 29 years old in good health.

V gene TRBV29-1 combines with J gene TRBJ2-5; 10 nucleotides match TRBD2. This CDR3 contains 13 residues. CDR1 is SQVTM and CDR2 is ANQGSEA in the germline V gene. V shed 4 bases, J shed 3 bases, and the junction held 2 bases outside the gene matches. Here the CDR3 DNA reads TGCAGCGTTGGGACTAGCGGCAAAGAGACCCAGTACTTC. It specifies CSVGTSGKETQYF.

Here the CDR3 reads CSVEEEASPLHF. Written as DNA, the CDR3 is TGCAGCGTTGAGGAGGAGGCCTCACCCCTCCACTTT. The chain carries TRBV29-1 and TRBJ1-6; D unresolved. CDR1 SQVTM and CDR2 ANQGSEA come from the germline V gene. This CDR3 contains 12 residues. V was cut by 3 bases and J by 10 bases, with 10 bases left in between.

Of note for this clone: In the same sample, other DNA sequences code for this CDR3. V gene TRBV28 combines with J gene TRBJ2-5; D is uncertain. Trimming cost V 5 bases and J 5 bases, with 6 bases left between them. The CDR3 loop spans 11 amino acids. Germline-derived CDR1 and CDR2 are MDHEN and SYDVKM. For the CDR3, the DNA is TGTGCCAGCAGTCCCCGTGAGACCCAGTACTTC. Its translation: CASSPRETQYF.

Worth noting for this clone: At the DNA level, this CDR3 is encoded by other sequences in the same sample as well. The chain carries TRBV7-2 and TRBJ2-2; D perhaps matches TRBD2 (6 bases). Trimming stripped 1 base from V and 2 bases from J, with 8 bases between. CDR3 size: 15 residues. Germline V gives CDR1 SGHTA, CDR2 FQGNSA. This CDR3 reads CASSLGGVNTGELFF. The CDR3 DNA is TGTGCCAGCAGCTTAGGCGGGGTCAACACCGGGGAGCTGTTTTTT.

The chain joins TRBV18 to TRBJ2-7; perhaps TRBD2 as D (6 bases). The germline CDR1 and CDR2 sequences are KGHSH and LQKENI. The CDR3 has 13 amino acids. Trimming cost V 6 bases and J 4 bases, with 13 bases left between them. The CDR3 reads CASSLQAGYEQYF. DNA for the CDR3: TGTGCCAGCTCCCTTCAGGCGGGATACGAGCAGTACTTC.